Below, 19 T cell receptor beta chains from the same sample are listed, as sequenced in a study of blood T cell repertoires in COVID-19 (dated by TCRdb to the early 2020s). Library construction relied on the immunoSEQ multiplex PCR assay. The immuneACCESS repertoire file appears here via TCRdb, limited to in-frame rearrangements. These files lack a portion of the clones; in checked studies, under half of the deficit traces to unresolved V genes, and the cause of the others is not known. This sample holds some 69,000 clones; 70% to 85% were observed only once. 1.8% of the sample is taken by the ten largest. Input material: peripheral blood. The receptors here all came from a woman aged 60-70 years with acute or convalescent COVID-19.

CDR3 nucleotides: TGTGCCACCAAGACAGGGGGAGACAATCAGCCCCAGCATTTT. This codes for CATKTGGDNQPQHF. The chain combines TRBV10-3 with TRBJ1-5; the match to TRBD1 covers 9 bases. CDR1 is ENHRY, CDR2 SYGVKD, per germline. The length of the CDR3 is 14 residues. V was clipped by 10 bases and J by 3 bases; unmatched bases: 7.

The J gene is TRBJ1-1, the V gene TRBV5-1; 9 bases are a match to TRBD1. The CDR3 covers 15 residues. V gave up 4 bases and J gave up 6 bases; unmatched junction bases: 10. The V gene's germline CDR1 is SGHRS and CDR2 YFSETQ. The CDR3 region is CASSPDGQGTAEAFF. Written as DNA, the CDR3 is TGCGCCAGCAGCCCCGACGGACAGGGGACGGCTGAAGCTTTCTTT.

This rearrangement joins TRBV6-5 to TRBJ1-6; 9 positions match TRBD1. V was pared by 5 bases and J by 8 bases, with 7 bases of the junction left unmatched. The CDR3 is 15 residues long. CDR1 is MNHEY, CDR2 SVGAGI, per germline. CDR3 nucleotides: TGTGCCAGCAGTACTCACAGGGGGCGGGATTCACCCCTCCACTTT. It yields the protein CASSTHRGRDSPLHF.

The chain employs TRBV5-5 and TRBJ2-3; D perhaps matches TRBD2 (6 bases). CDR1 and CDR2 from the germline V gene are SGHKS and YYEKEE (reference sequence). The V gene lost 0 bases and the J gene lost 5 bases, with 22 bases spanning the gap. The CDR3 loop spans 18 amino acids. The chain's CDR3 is CASSLVEFGRVGGDTQYF. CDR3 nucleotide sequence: TGTGCCAGCAGCTTGGTTGAATTCGGGCGGGTCGGGGGAGATACGCAGTATTTT.

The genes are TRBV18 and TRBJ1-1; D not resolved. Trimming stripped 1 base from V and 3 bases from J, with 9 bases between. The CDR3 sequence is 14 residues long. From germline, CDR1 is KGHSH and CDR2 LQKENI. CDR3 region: CASSPQFRDTEAFF. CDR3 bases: TGTGCCAGCTCACCACAGTTCCGGGACACTGAAGCTTTCTTT.

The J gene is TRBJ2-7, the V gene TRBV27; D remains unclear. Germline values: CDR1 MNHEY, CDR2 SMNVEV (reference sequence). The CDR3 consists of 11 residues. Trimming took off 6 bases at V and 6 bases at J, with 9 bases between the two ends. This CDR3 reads CASSNRVEQYF. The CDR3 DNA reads TGTGCCAGCAGCAACCGGGTCGAGCAGTACTTC.

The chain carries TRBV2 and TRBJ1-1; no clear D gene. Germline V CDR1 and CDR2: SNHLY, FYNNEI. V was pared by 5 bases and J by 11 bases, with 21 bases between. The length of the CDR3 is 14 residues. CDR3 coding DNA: TGTGCCAGCAGTACAGCTACCTGGAACACTGCCGCTTTCTTT. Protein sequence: CASSTATWNTAAFF.

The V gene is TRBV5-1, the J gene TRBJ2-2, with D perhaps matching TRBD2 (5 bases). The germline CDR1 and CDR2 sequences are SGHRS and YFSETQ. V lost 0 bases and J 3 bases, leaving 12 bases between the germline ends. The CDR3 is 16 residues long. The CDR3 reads CASSLGVSADTGELFF. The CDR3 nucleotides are TGCGCCAGCAGCTTGGGGGTTAGCGCTGACACCGGGGAGCTGTTTTTT.

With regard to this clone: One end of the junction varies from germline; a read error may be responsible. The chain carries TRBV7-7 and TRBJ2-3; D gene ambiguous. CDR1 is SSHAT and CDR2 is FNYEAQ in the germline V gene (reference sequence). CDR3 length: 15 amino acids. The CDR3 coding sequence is TGTGCTAGCAGCTTAAGGTTCCTAGACACAGATACGCAGTATTTT. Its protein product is CASSLRFLDTDTQYF.

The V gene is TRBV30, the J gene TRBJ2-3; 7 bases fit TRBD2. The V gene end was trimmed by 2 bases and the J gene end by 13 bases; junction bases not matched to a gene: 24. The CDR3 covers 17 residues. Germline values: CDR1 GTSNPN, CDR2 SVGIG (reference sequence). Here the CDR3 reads CAWSREPGLLTLGGKYF. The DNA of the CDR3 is TGTGCCTGGAGTCGGGAACCGGGACTACTCACCCTGGGGGGGAAGTATTTT.

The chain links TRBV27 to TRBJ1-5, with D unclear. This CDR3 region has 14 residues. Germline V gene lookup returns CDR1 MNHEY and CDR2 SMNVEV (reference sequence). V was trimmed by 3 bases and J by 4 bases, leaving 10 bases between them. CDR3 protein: CASSLRGANQPQHF. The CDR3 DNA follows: TGTGCCAGCAGTTTGCGAGGAGCGAATCAGCCCCAGCATTTT.

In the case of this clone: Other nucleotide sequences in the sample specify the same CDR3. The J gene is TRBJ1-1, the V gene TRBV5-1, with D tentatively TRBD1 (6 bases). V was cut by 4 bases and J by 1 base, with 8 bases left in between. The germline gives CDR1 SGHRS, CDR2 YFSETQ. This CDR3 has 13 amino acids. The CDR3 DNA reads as TGCGCCAGCAGCACGGGACAGAACACTGAAGCTTTCTTT. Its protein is CASSTGQNTEAFF.

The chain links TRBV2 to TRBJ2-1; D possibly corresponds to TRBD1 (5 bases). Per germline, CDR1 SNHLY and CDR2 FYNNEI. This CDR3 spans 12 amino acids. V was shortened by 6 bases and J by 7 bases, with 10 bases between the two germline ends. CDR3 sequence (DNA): TGTGCCAGCAGAAAGGGGAATAATGAGCAGTTCTTC. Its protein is CASRKGNNEQFF.

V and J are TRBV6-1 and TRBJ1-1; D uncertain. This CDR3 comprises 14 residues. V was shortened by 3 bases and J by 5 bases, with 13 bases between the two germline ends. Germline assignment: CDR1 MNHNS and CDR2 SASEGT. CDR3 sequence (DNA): TGTGCCAGCAGTGATGGGTTGGGGAGGACTGAAGCTTTCTTT. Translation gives CASSDGLGRTEAFF.

Here the CDR3 DNA reads TGTGCCAGCAGCGATCGCGGACTAGCGTCCAATGAGCAGTTCTTC. Protein: CASSDRGLASNEQFF. V and J are TRBV7-2 and TRBJ2-1; 9 bases agree with TRBD2. J gave up 6 bases and V 5 bases, and 8 bases lay outside the gene matches. CDR3 length equals 15 residues. Germline V gives CDR1 SGHTA, CDR2 FQGNSA.

This chain's CDR3 is CAWSVGVGEAFF. DNA for the CDR3: TGTGCCTGGAGTGTAGGGGTTGGAGAAGCTTTCTTT. V is TRBV30 and J is TRBJ1-1, with D tentatively TRBD1 (5 bases). CDR3 length: 12 residues. Trimming stripped 0 bases from V and 8 bases from J, with 10 bases between. CDR1 and CDR2 (germline): GTSNPN, SVGIG (reference sequence).

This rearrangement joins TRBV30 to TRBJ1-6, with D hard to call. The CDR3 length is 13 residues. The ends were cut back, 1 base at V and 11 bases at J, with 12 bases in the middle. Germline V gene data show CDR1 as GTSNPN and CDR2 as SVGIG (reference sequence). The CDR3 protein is CAWSANPGTPLHF. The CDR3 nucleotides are TGTGCCTGGAGTGCCAACCCGGGGACACCCCTCCACTTT.

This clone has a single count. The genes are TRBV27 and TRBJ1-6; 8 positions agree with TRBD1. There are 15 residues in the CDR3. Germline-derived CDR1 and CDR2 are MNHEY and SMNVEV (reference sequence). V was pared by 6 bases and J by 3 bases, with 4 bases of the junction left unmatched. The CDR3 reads CASRLQGVYNSPLHF. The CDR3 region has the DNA TGTGCCAGCAGATTACAGGGGGTCTATAATTCACCCCTCCACTTT.

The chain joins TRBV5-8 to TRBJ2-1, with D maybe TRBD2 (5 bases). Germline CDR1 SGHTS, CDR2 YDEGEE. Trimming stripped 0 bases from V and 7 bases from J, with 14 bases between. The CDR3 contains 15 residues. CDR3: CASSLGMLEGNEQFF. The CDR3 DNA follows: TGTGCCAGCAGCTTGGGTATGTTAGAGGGAAATGAGCAGTTCTTC.